The clone carrying this T cell receptor beta chain was detected many times. Among the patients, aged 18 to 65, hyperthyroidism was newly diagnosed and had lasted under 2 months. The study left out patients who had uncontrolled infection, other autoimmune disease, pregnancy or lactation. The length of the CDR3 is 13 residues. Trimming took 10 bases from V and 1 from J, leaving 13 bases between them. Germline V gene sequence: CDR1 MNHNS, CDR2 SASEGT. This sample stems from a study of T cells in Graves' hyperthyroidism and ophthalmopathy. Template material for amplifying TCR beta CDR3 regions consisted of RNA transcripts. The study used the HTBI primer set for a first-round RT-PCR of the TCR CDR3. TCRdb re-called the multiplex PCR reads with MiXCR, one entry per CDR3 protein. Of about 290,000 distinct CDR3 sequences listed, roughly an eighth were seen once; the top ten hold 7% to 9.5%.

This clonotype was sampled from a woman in her thirties or forties with Graves' hyperthyroidism. The V gene is TRBV6-1, the J gene TRBJ1-1; no clear D gene. The sequencing input was blood. The CDR3 DNA follows: TGTGCCACCGGGCCCCCGGAGAACACTGAAGCTTTCTTT. Its translation is CATGPPENTEAFF.